A selection of T cell receptor beta chains follows, all from one sample in a study of T cells and copy number aberrations in small-cell lung cancer. Sequenced by immunoSEQ multiplex PCR; TCRdb stores in-frame clones only, minus some. The sample has over 6,000 clones, roughly 76% seen once. Source material: tumor tissue. The receptors were sampled from a man aged 50 to 59 with small cell lung cancer. Both conserved end residues are part of each CDR3. A D gene is named only where the DNA matches it firmly. Only part of the rows carry a size: once, few, many, or a class if the clone is expanded.

V gene	CDR3 length	D gene	J gene	clone size	CDR3 DNA	CDR3 protein
TRBV27	15	TRBD2	TRBJ2-7	NA	TGTGCCAGCAGTGGTAGGACTAGCGGACCCTACGAGCAGTACTTC	CASSGRTSGPYEQYF
TRBV16	14	TRBD1	TRBJ1-1	NA	TGTGCCAGCAGCCGCCTGACAGGGATCACTGAAGCTTTCTTT	CASSRLTGITEAFF
TRBV19	17	TRBD1	TRBJ1-2	once	TGTGCCAGTAGTACCTCCTTCGGGACAGAAACTAACTATGGCTACACCTTC	CASSTSFGTETNYGYTF
TRBV6-5	13	TRBD1	TRBJ2-7	NA	TGTGCCAGCAGTTACAGGACAGGGGGCGAGCAGTACTTC	CASSYRTGGEQYF
TRBV30	14	NA	TRBJ2-7	NA	TGTGCCTGGAGTGTAGGGGTCGGCTCCTACGAGCAGTACTTC	CAWSVGVGSYEQYF
TRBV7-9	14	NA	TRBJ2-7	NA	TGTGCCAGCAGCTTAGTAGCAGGGAACCACGAGCAGTACTTC	CASSLVAGNHEQYF
TRBV11-2	17	NA	TRBJ1-1	once	TGTGCCAGCACCCGGGGCCGGGCCCGCGTTATGAACACTGAAGCTTTCTTT	CASTRGRARVMNTEAFF
TRBV28	13	NA	TRBJ2-3	NA	TGTGCCAGCAGCCCAGCCTGGGAAGATACGCAGTATTTT	CASSPAWEDTQYF
TRBV19	18	TRBD2	TRBJ2-3	NA	TGTGCCAGTAGTATAGACCATGGGACTAGCGGACGCACAGATACGCAGTATTTT	CASSIDHGTSGRTDTQYF
TRBV7-7	16	TRBD2	TRBJ2-5	NA	TGTGCTAGCAGCAAGGGGTTAGCGGGAGAACAAGAGACCCAGTACTTC	CASSKGLAGEQETQYF
TRBV6-6	16	TRBD1	TRBJ2-7	few	TGTGCCACTACAGGGGAGCTGGGGGTAAGCTCCTACGAGCAGTACTTC	CATTGELGVSSYEQYF
TRBV5-1	12	TRBD1	TRBJ2-1	once	TGCGCCAGCACCCGACAGGGTCCTGAGCAGTTCTTC	CASTRQGPEQFF
TRBV18	15	TRBD1	TRBJ1-4	NA	TGTGCCAGCTCACCGAATGGACAGGAAGGTGAAAAACTGTTTTTT	CASSPNGQEGEKLFF
TRBV19	17	TRBD2	TRBJ2-1	few	TGTGCCAGTAGTATCTACTCCGGACTAGCGGCCTACAATGAGCAGTTCTTC	CASSIYSGLAAYNEQFF
TRBV5-1	15	TRBD1	TRBJ2-3	NA	TGCGCCAGCAGCTCCTGGACAGGGGGCACAGATACGCAGTATTTT	CASSSWTGGTDTQYF
TRBV7-8	17	TRBD1	TRBJ1-4	NA	TGTGCCAGCAGCTCCTCCCGGGACAGGGCAACTAATGAAAAACTGTTTTTT	CASSSSRDRATNEKLFF
TRBV4-1	17	NA	TRBJ2-7	NA	TGCGCCAGCAGCCAACCGCGGGCAGGGAGCCCCTCCTACGAGCAGTACTTC	CASSQPRAGSPSYEQYF
TRBV7-3	14	NA	TRBJ1-1	NA	TGTGCCAGCAGGTCGACATCCATGAACACTGAAGCTTTCTTT	CASRSTSMNTEAFF
TRBV5-4	16	TRBD2	TRBJ2-1	once	TGTGCCAGCAGCCCCGCTACTAGCGGGAGACGGAGTGAGCAGTTCTTC	CASSPATSGRRSEQFF
TRBV9	16	NA	TRBJ2-3	NA	TGTGCCAGCAGCGTAGGTTCAGGGTCTCTAACAGATACGCAGTATTTT	CASSVGSGSLTDTQYF
TRBV1	16	NA	TRBJ2-7	NA	TGCACCAGCAGCCATAGATCCCCAAGACCAACCTACGAGCAGTACTTC	CTSSHRSPRPTYEQYF
TRBV30	14	TRBD2	TRBJ2-3	few	TGTGCCTGGAATGGCGGGAGAGGTCCAGATACGCAGTATTTT	CAWNGGRGPDTQYF
TRBV20-1	11	NA	TRBJ2-7	NA	TGCAGTGCTAGCCCGACCTACGAGCAGTACTTC	CSASPTYEQYF
TRBV28	14	TRBD1	TRBJ1-1	NA	TGTGCCAGCAGTTCCAGGGGGCGCAGAACTGAAGCTTTCTTT	CASSSRGRRTEAFF
TRBV11-2	16	NA	TRBJ2-5	once	TGTGCCAGCAGCTTAGATTTCAGCAGCGTGAGAGAGACCCAGTACTTC	CASSLDFSSVRETQYF
TRBV7-9	15	NA	TRBJ1-5	NA	TGTGCCAGCAGCTCAGGGACAAATAGCAATCAGCCCCAGCATTTT	CASSSGTNSNQPQHF
TRBV18	16	TRBD1	TRBJ1-1	NA	TGTGCCAGCTCACCTACACGACAGGGGGCATGGACTGAAGCTTTCTTT	CASSPTRQGAWTEAFF
TRBV30	13	TRBD2	TRBJ2-5	NA	TGTGCCTGGACCCACCGGGGGGTTGAGACCCAGTACTTC	CAWTHRGVETQYF